This T cell receptor (beta chain) was documented in a study of blood T cell repertoires in COVID-19. About the research overall: The United States, Italy and Spain supplied acute and convalescent COVID-19 samples. Sources were T cells, B-cell-depleted T cells, or PBMCs; the material itself was cDNA or gDNA.

This CDR3 is built from 13 residues. The ends lost 3 bases at V and 8 bases at J; junction bases unmatched: 4. Germline V gene sequence: CDR1 SGHTA, CDR2 FQGTGA. In the source study's methods: Using reference gene primer amplification, nucleated cell counts were estimated. Clones were sequenced by immunoSEQ multiplex PCR, and TCRdb holds only the in-frame ones, with some missing. V and J calls and clone size are copied from that table; D and trimming were computed from the DNA. The sample shows around 30,000 clones, roughly 80% of them seen only once. Sequencing was carried out using peripheral blood. The V and J genes are TRBV7-3 and TRBJ2-1; 7 bases agree with TRBD2. The origin of this receptor is a man older than 75 with active or convalescent COVID-19. CDR3 sequence (DNA): TGTGCCAGCAGCTTTAGGGCGGGGGATGAGCAGTTCTTC. Amino acid sequence: CASSFRAGDEQFF.